This paragraph covers one TCR beta chain sequence. Its antigen is currently not known. Per-base qualities were not stored, and no clone one base away is much larger. The source of the sample is a study of technical replicates of blood from several donors (dated by TCRdb to 2016 to 2017). Library construction relied on the immunoSEQ multiplex PCR assay. This immuneACCESS table, as held by TCRdb, lists in-frame sequences with V and J called but not all clones. Of the missing ones, under half trace to an unresolved V gene in checked studies; the others have no known cause. This sample has roughly 80,000 clones in its table, and approximately 91% of those were observed once. The biggest ten clones account for 0.35% to 0.45% of the sample. CDR1 is given as SGHDN and CDR2 as FVKESK, both from the germline V gene. V drops 0 bases and J drops 6 bases, leaving 11 bases in between. Including cysteine and phenylalanine, the CDR3 has 14 amino acids. The sequence is cut down to CDR3 DNA, 42 bases in frame from base 1.

The V and J segments used are TRBV14 and TRBJ1-1, with no confident D gene call. Sequencing was performed on T cells isolated from PBMCs. The TCR originated in a human donor in good health. Read as DNA, the sequence is TGTGCCAGCAGCCAAGATTTGGGGAGAGCTGAAGCTTTCTTT. The resulting protein is CASSQDLGRAEAFF.